This T cell receptor (beta chain) derives from a study of shared clonotypes between healthy human individuals (dated by TCRdb to 2019 to 2021). About the full investigation: The cohort comprised a couple of women and a few men aged 18 to 49 years. To estimate repertoire size and how much clonotypes are shared between individuals, the study performed deep sequencing of blood TCR repertoires from a handful of healthy adults. To increase sequencing depth and limit assay-specific biases, different laboratories used diverse techniques to prepare libraries and sequence TCR repertoires. Between about 0.9 and 10 billion PBMCs per donor were obtained by leukapheresis. Per donor, three plates each were used for CD4 naive and CD4 memory, two for CD8 naive, and one for CD8 memory.

Trimming takes 0 bases from V and 5 bases from J, and the germline ends sit 11 bases apart. Inclusive of the bounding cysteine and phenylalanine, the CDR3 is 15 residues long. Only the CDR3 DNA is retained, 45 bases long and in frame from the first base. The germline V gene specifies SGHRS as CDR1 and YFSETQ as CDR2. Using the deep immunoSEQ assay, multiplex PCR amplified TCR CDR3 regions from genomic DNA. For each cell subset, the extracted genomic DNA was distributed evenly across all wells of several immunoSEQ 96-well plates, and each plate served as one replicate. For sorted subsets, approximately 210 ng genomic DNA, equal to 30,000 or so T cell genomes, was loaded into each replicate PCR. Purified libraries were quantified with a Qubit 3.0 fluorometer, sized on a Bioanalyzer 2100, and re-quantified with the KAPA Library Quantification kit. Every immunoSEQ 96-well plate was sequenced on a dedicated single-read 150-cycle Illumina NextSeq 550 flow cell. The source study handled its data this way. Because only junctional sequences without quality scores were contained in the immunoSEQ output, filtering matching that applied to full-length reads could not be performed. To assign V/J genes and CDR3, sequences were annotated using PyIR, a Python wrapper for IgBLAST v1.9, with IMGT germline references. Reads were removed for weak V/J assignments (E-value above 1e-6), missing CDR3, stop codons, out-of-frame junctions, or ambiguous translated residues. V3J clonotypes were defined as sequences sharing an identical inferred V gene, J gene, and CDR3 amino acid sequence. The percentage overlap between two repertoires was calculated by dividing the number of shared unique clonotypes by the size of the smaller repertoire. RTK rarefaction, the Chao1 estimator, and Recon v2.1 estimates of unobserved clonotypes were used to assess repertoire richness. OLGA was used to compute generation probabilities for all TCRbeta clonotypes that the gDNA method yielded from four donors. Held by TCRdb, this immuneACCESS table contains in-frame sequences only and omits some clones. Under half of the omission traces to an unresolved V gene where checked; the cause of the rest is unknown. D and trimming come from the DNA, and the V and J calls and clone size come from that table. Present in this sample are a few million clones, approximately 94% of which were seen just once. The ten largest clones take up roughly 0.13% of the sample.

On the study overall, not on this receptor specifically: Sharing across a few donors was observed for approximately 5% of naive CD4, over 3% of naive CD8, 2% to 2.5% of memory CD4, and around 0.42% of memory CD8 clonotypes. Based on pairwise subsampling, the degree of clonotype sharing among donors was expected to be affected by sequencing depth. Clonotypes shared by all four sorted-subset donors showed higher generation probabilities than non-shared clonotypes. Even with the large sequencing depth, rarefaction of the sorted-subset datasets indicated that sequencing was incomplete. The genetic and exposure-history diversity represented was limited by the small number of donors. Sampling was restricted to blood, and TCR repertoires in tissue are likely to differ from TCR repertoires in blood. Estimated clonotype richness was generally larger for naive than for memory subsets.

The donors were healthy, HIV-negative adults who had no recently reported acute infections or vaccinations. All donors were Caucasian adults living in Nashville, Tennessee, USA. CD4+ T cells were enriched by magnetic negative selection, after which naive cells were positively selected on CD45RA and the negative fraction was taken as the memory subset. Blood was obtained by leukapheresis, after which PBMCs were separated by Ficoll-Histopaque density gradient centrifugation and cryopreserved in liquid nitrogen vapor phase. Analytical flow cytometry was used to check the purity and quantity of each magnetically sorted T cell population. Genomic DNA was isolated from every sorted fraction and measured by UV absorbance on a Nanodrop 2000c. On this clone: The target of this receptor is not known. No qualities accompany the bases; no much larger clone lies one base away.

The V and J genes are TRBV5-1 and TRBJ2-2, with no D gene named confidently. The receptor's source is a man aged 18 to 35 in good health. Sequencing was done on a sample of naive CD4+ T cells sorted from blood. The cell subset or site label, read with the paper, signifies: CD45RA+ positively selected. Here the CDR3 is given as CASSLAVVKTGELFF. The sequenced DNA: TGCGCCAGCAGCTTGGCCGTAGTGAAGACCGGGGAGCTGTTTTTT.